A selection of T cell receptor beta chains follows, all from one sample in a study of T-cell reconstitution after alpha-beta-depleted transplantation in children. TCRdb re-analysed the PCR reads in MiXCR, keeping a single row per CDR3 protein. The sample has about 230,000 distinct CDR3 sequences, approximately 9.7% seen once; the top ten hold 5.1%. The source was PBMCs from the stem cell graft donor, collected from the stem cell graft. The receptors come from a human donor who donated a stem cell graft to a child with SCID. Both conserved end residues are part of each CDR3. D genes are given only for firm matches. Not all rows give a size; the values are once, few, many and, for expanded clones, a class.

>TRBJ2-2|.|TRBV19|many
CASSASHGNTGELFF
TGTGCCAGTAGTGCATCACACGGGAACACCGGGGAGCTGTTTTTT
>TRBJ2-3|TRBD2|TRBV20-1|many
CSASLAGADTQYF
TGCAGTGCGTCACTAGCGGGGGCAGATACGCAGTATTTT
>TRBJ2-7|TRBD2|TRBV20-1|many
CSARDLGGREQYF
TGCAGTGCTAGAGATCTCGGGGGGAGGGAGCAGTACTTC
>TRBJ2-7|TRBD1|TRBV5-1|.
CASSFGGTGASYEQYF
TGCGCCAGCAGCTTCGGTGGGACAGGGGCGTCCTACGAGCAGTACTTC
>TRBJ1-6|.|TRBV7-2|.
CASSSTGQNSPLHF
TGTGCCAGCAGCTCCACGGGACAAAATTCACCCCTCCACTTT
>TRBJ2-1|.|TRBV20-1|few
CCATPLWRAQSYNEQFF
TGCTGTGCTACGCCCCTCTGGCGGGCCCAATCCTACAATGAGCAGTTCTTC
>TRBJ2-2|.|TRBV5-1|few
CASSLAGSATGELFF
TGCGCCAGCAGCTTGGCCGGATCCGCCACCGGGGAGCTGTTTTTT
>TRBJ2-1|TRBD1|TRBV5-1|many
CASSLAPGTGNDEQFF
TGCGCCAGCAGCTTGGCACCCGGGACAGGGAACGATGAGCAGTTCTTC
>TRBJ2-3|TRBD1|TRBV5-1|many
CASSLVGQRTDTQYF
TGCGCCAGCAGCTTGGTGGGACAGCGCACAGATACGCAGTATTTT
>TRBJ2-1|TRBD2|TRBV5-1|few
CASSYAAGSGGLPYNEQFF
TGCGCCAGCAGCTACGCCGCGGGTAGCGGGGGGCTCCCCTACAATGAGCAGTTCTTC
>TRBJ1-2|TRBD1|TRBV12-3/TRBV12-4|many
CASKPTGDRAYGYTF
TGTGCCAGCAAACCGACAGGGGATCGTGCCTATGGCTACACCTTC
>TRBJ2-2|TRBD1|TRBV5-1|many
CASSLFTGGNTGELFF
TGCGCCAGCAGCTTGTTCACAGGGGGCAACACCGGGGAGCTGTTTTTT
>TRBJ1-2|TRBD1|TRBV12-5|.
CASGLITGTGNYGYTF
TGTGCTAGTGGTTTGATTACCGGGACAGGGAACTATGGCTACACCTTC
>TRBJ2-3|.|TRBV7-3|many
CASSFGTNTDTQYF
TGTGCCAGCAGCTTCGGGACCAACACAGATACGCAGTATTTT
>TRBJ1-1|.|TRBV18|many
CASSPQGTEAFF
TGTGCCAGCTCACCACAAGGGACTGAAGCTTTCTTT
>TRBJ1-2|.|TRBV15|many
CATSRDQGLNYGYTF
TGTGCCACCAGCAGAGATCAGGGGTTAAACTATGGCTACACCTTC
>TRBJ2-3|TRBD1|TRBV5-1|few
CASSLMGQGSPDTQYF
TGCGCCAGCAGCTTGATGGGACAGGGGTCTCCCGATACGCAGTATTTT
>TRBJ2-7|.|TRBV18|many
CASSPGGTPYEQYF
TGTGCCAGCTCACCGGGGGGTACACCCTACGAGCAGTACTTC
>TRBJ2-7|.|TRBV7-9|many
CASSSTASYEQYF
TGTGCCAGCAGCTCCACTGCAAGTTACGAGCAGTACTTC
>TRBJ2-1|.|TRBV7-8|many
CASSQAGSNEQFF
TGTGCCAGCTCCCAAGCGGGCAGCAATGAGCAGTTCTTC
>TRBJ2-3|.|TRBV29-1|many
CSVQRTVTDTQYF
TGCAGCGTTCAAAGGACGGTCACAGATACGCAGTATTTT
>TRBJ2-3|.|TRBV5-6|many
CASSGDNTDTQYF
TGTGCCAGCAGCGGGGACAACACAGATACGCAGTATTTT
>TRBJ1-6|.|TRBV4-2|many
CASSQEVKRTPLHF
TGTGCCAGCAGCCAAGAGGTCAAACGGACACCCCTCCACTTT
>TRBJ2-5|.|TRBV10-3|many
CAISRQKEETQYF
TGTGCCATCAGTAGACAGAAAGAGGAGACCCAGTACTTC
>TRBJ1-6|.|TRBV5-6|.
CASSPNLSPISPLHF
TGTGCCAGCAGCCCCAATCTGAGCCCAATTTCACCCCTCCACTTT
>TRBJ1-1|.|TRBV5-1|.
CASSLGNQGNTEAFF
TGCGCCAGCAGCTTGGGCAACCAGGGTAACACTGAAGCTTTCTTT
>TRBJ2-7|.|TRBV5-1|many
CASSLEQRTYEQYF
TGCGCCAGCAGCTTGGAACAGCGTACCTACGAGCAGTACTTC